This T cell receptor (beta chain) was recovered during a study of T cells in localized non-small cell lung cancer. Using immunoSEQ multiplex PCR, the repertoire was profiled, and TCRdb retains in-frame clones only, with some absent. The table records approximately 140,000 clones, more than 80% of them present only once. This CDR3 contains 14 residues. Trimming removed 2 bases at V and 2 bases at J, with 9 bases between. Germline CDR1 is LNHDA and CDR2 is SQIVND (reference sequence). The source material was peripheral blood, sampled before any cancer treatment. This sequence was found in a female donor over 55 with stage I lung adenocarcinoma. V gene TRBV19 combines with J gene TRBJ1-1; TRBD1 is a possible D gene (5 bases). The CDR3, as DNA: TGTGCCAGTAGTATATTTGGGGGAAACACTGAAGCTTTCTTT. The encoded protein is CASSIFGGNTEAFF.